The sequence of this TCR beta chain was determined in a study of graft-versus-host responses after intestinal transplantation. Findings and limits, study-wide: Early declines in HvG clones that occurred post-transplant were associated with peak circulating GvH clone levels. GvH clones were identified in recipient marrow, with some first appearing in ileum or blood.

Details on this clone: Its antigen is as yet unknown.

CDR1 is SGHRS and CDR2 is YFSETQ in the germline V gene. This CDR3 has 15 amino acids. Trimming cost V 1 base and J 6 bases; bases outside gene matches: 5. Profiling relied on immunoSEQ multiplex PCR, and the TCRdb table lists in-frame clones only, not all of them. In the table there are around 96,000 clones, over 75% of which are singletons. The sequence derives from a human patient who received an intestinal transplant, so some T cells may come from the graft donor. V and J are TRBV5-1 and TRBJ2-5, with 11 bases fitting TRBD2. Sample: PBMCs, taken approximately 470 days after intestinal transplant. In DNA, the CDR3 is TGCGCCAGCAGCTTGCTAGCGGGGGGTTCGAAGACCCAGTACTTC. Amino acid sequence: CASSLLAGGSKTQYF.